This section outlines one TCR beta chain sequence together with its context. Its antigen is unidentified. These data come from a study of cytomegalovirus exposure and HLA in healthy donors. 60 Vbeta and 13 Jbeta primers were used in PCR. In the original workflow: There were 80 million or so unique TCR beta chains by a later count, and approximately 10 million of them were shared. Libraries were prepared by immunoSEQ multiplex PCR; TCRdb keeps only in-frame clonotypes and omits some of them. V and J calls and clone size are given by that table; D and trimming were obtained from the DNA. The repertoire holds 250,000 or so clones, over 90% seen once, with 1.5% to 2% in the top ten. Study-level results: Later analysis demonstrated an association between a missense DCLRE1C variant and TCR beta V- and J-gene trimming. A later analysis reportedly identified an Asian-associated ancestry cluster as carrying fewer N-insertions than the approximately 670-donor mean. Being indistinguishable, some V segments were excluded, TRBV6-2 and TRBV6-3 among them.

The V end was cut by 1 base, the J end by 0 bases, with 10 bases between. The CDR3 contains 16 residues. CDR1 and CDR2 from the germline V gene are SGHVS and FNYEAQ. This TCR was sampled from a girl aged 2-9 years in good health and CMV-seronegative. J is TRBJ2-1 and V is TRBV7-6, with D uncertain. Sequencing was done on a sample of PBMCs. CDR3 nucleotides: TGTGCCAGCAGCTTAGAGCCTGCCCTCTCCTACAATGAGCAGTTCTTC. Protein: CASSLEPALSYNEQFF.